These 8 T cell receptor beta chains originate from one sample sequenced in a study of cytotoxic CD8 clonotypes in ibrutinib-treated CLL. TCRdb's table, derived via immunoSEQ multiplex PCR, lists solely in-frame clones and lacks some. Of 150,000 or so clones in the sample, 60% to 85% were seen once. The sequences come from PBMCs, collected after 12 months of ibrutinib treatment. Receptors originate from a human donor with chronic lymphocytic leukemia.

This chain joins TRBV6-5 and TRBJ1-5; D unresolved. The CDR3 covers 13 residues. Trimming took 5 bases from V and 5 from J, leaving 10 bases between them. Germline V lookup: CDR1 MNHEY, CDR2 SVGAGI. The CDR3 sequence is CASSTQNYQPQHF. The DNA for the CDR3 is TGTGCCAGCAGTACCCAGAACTATCAGCCCCAGCATTTT.

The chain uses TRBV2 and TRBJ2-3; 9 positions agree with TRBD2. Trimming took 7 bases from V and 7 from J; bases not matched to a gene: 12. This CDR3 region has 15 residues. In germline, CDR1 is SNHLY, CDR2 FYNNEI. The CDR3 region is CASTWGSGSSHTQYF. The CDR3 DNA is TGTGCCAGCACCTGGGGTAGCGGGAGCTCCCATACGCAGTATTTT.

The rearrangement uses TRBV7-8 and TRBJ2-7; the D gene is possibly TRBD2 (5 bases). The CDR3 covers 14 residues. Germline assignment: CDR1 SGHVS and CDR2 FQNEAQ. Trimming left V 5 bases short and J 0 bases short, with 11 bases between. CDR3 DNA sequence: TGTGCCAGCAGCCTTGAGGGTTCCTCCTACGAGCAGTACTTC. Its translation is CASSLEGSSYEQYF.

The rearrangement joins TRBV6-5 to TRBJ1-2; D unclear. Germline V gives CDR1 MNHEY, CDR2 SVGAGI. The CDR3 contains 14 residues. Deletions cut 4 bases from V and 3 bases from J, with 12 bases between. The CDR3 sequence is CASSFLRADYGYTF. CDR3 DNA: TGTGCCAGCAGTTTCTTACGGGCGGACTATGGCTACACCTTC.

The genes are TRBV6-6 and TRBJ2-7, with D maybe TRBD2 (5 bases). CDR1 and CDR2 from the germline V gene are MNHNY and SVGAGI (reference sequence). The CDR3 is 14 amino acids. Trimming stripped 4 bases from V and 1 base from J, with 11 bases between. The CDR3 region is CASSFTSSSYEQYF. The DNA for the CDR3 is TGTGCCAGCAGTTTTACTAGTAGTTCCTACGAGCAGTACTTC.

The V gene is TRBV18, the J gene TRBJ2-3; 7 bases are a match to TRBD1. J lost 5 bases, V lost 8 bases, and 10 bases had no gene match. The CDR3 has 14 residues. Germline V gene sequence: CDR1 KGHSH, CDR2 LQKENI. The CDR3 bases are TGTGCCAGCCCCTCAGGGGGAGCCCGAGATACGCAGTATTTT. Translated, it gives CASPSGGARDTQYF.

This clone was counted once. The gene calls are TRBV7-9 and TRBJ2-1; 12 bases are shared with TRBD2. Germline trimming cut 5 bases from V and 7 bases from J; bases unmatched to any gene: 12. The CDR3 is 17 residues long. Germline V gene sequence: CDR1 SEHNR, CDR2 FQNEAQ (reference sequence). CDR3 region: CASSPLGTSGPGNEQFF. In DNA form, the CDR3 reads TGTGCCAGCAGCCCCCTGGGGACTAGCGGGCCCGGGAATGAGCAGTTCTTC.

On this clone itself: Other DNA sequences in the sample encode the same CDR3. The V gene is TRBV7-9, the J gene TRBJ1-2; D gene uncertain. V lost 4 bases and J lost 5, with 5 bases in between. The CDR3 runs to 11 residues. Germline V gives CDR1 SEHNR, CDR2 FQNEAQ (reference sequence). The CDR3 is CASSSSYGYTF. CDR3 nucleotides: TGTGCCAGCAGCTCCAGTTATGGCTACACCTTC.